One sample yielded the 4 T cell receptor beta chains listed below, sequenced in a study of T cells in Graves' hyperthyroidism and ophthalmopathy. TCR beta CDR3 region amplification was performed from RNA transcripts. The HTBI set primed first-round TCR CDR3 RT-PCR. TCRdb re-called the multiplex PCR reads through MiXCR, storing one row per CDR3 protein. The sample holds fewer than 650,000 distinct CDR3 sequences; approximately 15% are singletons and the top ten take 5.8%. The sequenced sample was blood. The receptors were gathered from a woman younger than 45 with Graves' hyperthyroidism that later progressed to Graves' ophthalmopathy.

This clonotype showed up many times. The chain combines TRBV10-3 with TRBJ2-5; 7 bases agree with TRBD1. The germline V gene has CDR1 ENHRY and CDR2 SYGVKD. The V and J ends lost 6 bases and 5 bases, in that order; junction bases with no gene match: 9. The CDR3 sequence is 14 residues long. In DNA, the CDR3 is TGTGCCATCAGCAACCGACAGGGACGGGAGACCCAGTACTTC. This sequence encodes CAISNRQGRETQYF.

This clonotype occurred once. One end of the junction is discordant with germline, which a read error may explain. V is TRBV20-1 and J is TRBJ2-3; 9 bases fit TRBD2. Germline V gene sequence: CDR1 DFQATT, CDR2 SNEGSKA (reference sequence). The CDR3 has 13 residues. CDR3 coding DNA: TGCAGTGCTAGGGGGACTAGCACAGATACTCAGTGTTTT. The encoded protein is CSARGTSTDTQCF.

There are many counts of this clonotype. This chain connects TRBV2 to TRBJ1-1; unclear D gene. In germline, CDR1 is SNHLY, CDR2 FYNNEI. This CDR3 is built from 11 residues. Trimming took off 6 bases at V and 8 bases at J, with 10 bases between the two ends. This CDR3 reads CASRPLGEAFF. The CDR3 nucleotides read TGTGCCAGCAGACCCTTGGGAGAAGCTTTCTTT.

Only a few counts were recorded for this clonotype. The chain uses TRBV5-6 and TRBJ2-4; D is unresolved. The CDR3 spans 14 residues. V dropped 2 bases and J dropped 7 bases, with 13 bases sitting between them. Germline CDR1 is SGHDT and CDR2 is YYEEEE. CDR3 bases: TGTGCCAGCAGCTTTCGGGCGTCAAAGAACATTCAGTACTTC. Protein sequence: CASSFRASKNIQYF.